This T cell receptor (beta chain) comes out of a study of shared clonotypes between healthy human individuals. Study-wide results and limits: Relative to clonotypes present in all four donors, those not shared had lower generation probabilities.

Repertoires were generated with immunoSEQ multiplex PCR, while TCRdb's copy carries only in-frame clones and drops some. The repertoire consists of about 2.1 million clones, with approximately 94% occurring once and the leading ten covering about 1.8%. Comment on this clone: Antigen unknown.

Terminally differentiated effector memory CD45RA+ cells were left out of the naive CD8 fraction, which was CD45RO-negative and positively selected for CCR7. Germline V gene lookup returns CDR1 LNHDA and CDR2 SQIVND (reference sequence). V was clipped by 4 bases and J by 0 bases, with 13 bases between them. The CDR3 is 16 residues long. This TCR came from a man younger than 30 in good health. Some clones in this sample may be carry-over from other donors' samples. The specimen sequenced was naive CD8+ T cells from PBMCs. The chain carries TRBV19 and TRBJ1-5, with D unresolved. The CDR3 sequence: CASSTPQDPSNQPQHF. The CDR3 DNA reads TGTGCCAGTAGTACCCCCCAGGACCCTAGCAATCAGCCCCAGCATTTT.